The 32 T cell receptor beta chains in this list originate from one sample, sequenced in a study of tumour-infiltrating T cells in Burkitt lymphoma. Repertoires were generated with immunoSEQ multiplex PCR, while TCRdb's copy carries only in-frame clones and drops some. The sample lists about 9,200 clones, roughly 58% occurring once. The sample taken for sequencing was tumor tissue. The receptors were sampled from a human donor with diffuse large B-cell lymphoma.

This clone was picked up a small number of times. The V call is TRBV27, the J call TRBJ2-2; D is perhaps TRBD2 (6 bases). V lost 8 bases and J lost 6, with 16 bases in between. There are 14 residues in the CDR3. Germline-derived CDR1 and CDR2 are MNHEY and SMNVEV (reference sequence). The CDR3 sequence: CASQIGGTAGELFF. Here the CDR3 DNA reads TGTGCCAGCCAAATTGGGGGGACTGCCGGGGAGCTGTTTTTT.

This chain uses TRBV6-4 with TRBJ2-1; D not certain. With 6 bases removed from V and 3 bases from J, the gap between germline ends came to 0 bases. The CDR3 is 10 amino acids. Looked up from germline, CDR1 is MRHNA and CDR2 is SNTAGT. This CDR3 is CASSYNEQFF. The CDR3 nucleotides read TGTGCCAGCAGCTACAATGAGCAGTTCTTC.

This clone has a handful of counts. The gene calls are TRBV27 and TRBJ1-5; unclear D gene. Trimming took off 8 bases at V and 7 bases at J, with 15 bases between the two ends. The CDR3 spans 13 residues. CDR1 is MNHEY and CDR2 is SMNVEV in the germline V gene (reference sequence). The CDR3 nucleotides are TGTGCCAGCGCTTCTGGGGTTGAACAGCCCCAGCATTTT. This gives the protein CASASGVEQPQHF.

This clone is a singleton in its sample. This rearrangement joins TRBV7-6 to TRBJ2-3; a possible D gene is TRBD2 (7 bases). CDR3 length: 17 amino acids. The germline CDR1 and CDR2 sequences are SGHVS and FNYEAQ. V gave up 3 bases and J gave up 2 bases, with 18 bases separating them. CDR3: CASSFRGRGAYTDTQYF. The DNA for the CDR3 is TGTGCCAGCAGCTTCCGTGGACGGGGGGCCTACACAGATACGCAGTATTTT.

A note on this clone: The junction shows a germline mismatch at one end, possibly a read error. This sequence joins TRBV20-1 and TRBJ2-1, with 10 bases aligning to TRBD1. The CDR3 is 9 amino acids. Germline V gene lookup returns CDR1 DFQATT and CDR2 SNEGSKA (reference sequence). CDR3 region: CSAGGTGVF. The CDR3 DNA follows: TGCAGTGCGGGGGGGACAGGGGTCTTC.

The V gene is TRBV6-5, the J gene TRBJ2-3; a weak D match, TRBD2 (5 bases). Trimming took 4 bases from V and 0 from J, leaving 14 bases between them. Germline lookup yields CDR1 MNHEY and CDR2 SVGAGI. This CDR3 is 16 amino acids long. This chain's CDR3 is CASSWEMNSSTDTQYF. The CDR3 region has the DNA TGTGCCAGCAGTTGGGAGATGAATTCTAGCACAGATACGCAGTATTTT.

This clone has a handful of counts. The chain couples TRBV7-9 to TRBJ2-7; the match to TRBD2 covers 10 bases. The trim removed 2 bases at V and 13 bases at J, leaving 5 bases unmatched. Germline lookup yields CDR1 SEHNR and CDR2 FQNEAQ (reference sequence). The CDR3 extends over 12 amino acids. CDR3 sequence (DNA): TGTGCCAGCAGCTTACTGAGCGGGGGGGCATACTTC. Residues: CASSLLSGGAYF.

In its sample, this clone was seen a few times. This chain joins TRBV2 and TRBJ2-6, with a possible D match to TRBD1 (5 bases). Per germline, CDR1 SNHLY and CDR2 FYNNEI. V was pared by 5 bases and J by 0 bases, with 8 bases between. The CDR3 extends over 15 amino acids. CDR3 amino acids: CASSPGYSGANVLTF. The DNA for the CDR3 is TGTGCCAGCAGTCCAGGGTACTCTGGGGCCAACGTCCTGACTTTC.

The chain employs TRBV7-9 and TRBJ1-1; 7 bases match TRBD1. This CDR3 spans 15 amino acids. V trimming: 5 bases; J trimming: 5 bases; junction bases outside the gene matches: 11. Germline lookup yields CDR1 SEHNR and CDR2 FQNEAQ (reference sequence). The CDR3 coding sequence is TGTGCCAGCAGCACGAAACAGGGGATGGGGACTGAAGCTTTCTTT. Protein product: CASSTKQGMGTEAFF. Full variable domain (outside the CDR3, taken from reference TRBV7-9 and TRBJ1-1): DTGVSQNPRHKITKRGQNVTFRCDPISEHNRLYWYRQTLGQGPEFLTYFQNEAQLEKSRLLSDRFSAERPKGSFSTLEIQRTEQGDSAMYLCASSTKQGMGTEAFFGQGTRLTVV.

V usage is TRBV6-6 and J usage is TRBJ2-5; weak D call: TRBD1 (5 bases). This CDR3 is built from 16 residues. Looked up from germline, CDR1 is MNHNY and CDR2 is SVGAGI (reference sequence). The V gene lost 2 bases and the J gene lost 2 bases, with 15 bases spanning the gap. The CDR3 DNA is TGTGCCAGCAGTTACCCTCTTGGCAGGGAACAAGAGACCCAGTACTTC. Its protein is CASSYPLGREQETQYF.

The V and J genes are TRBV7-2 and TRBJ1-5; no clear D. CDR1 is SGHTA, CDR2 FQGNSA, per germline. Trimming left V 6 bases short and J 10 bases short, with 13 bases between. The CDR3 sequence is 12 residues long. CDR3 in amino acids: CASSSPGGPQHF. The DNA for the CDR3 is TGTGCCAGCAGTTCACCTGGAGGTCCCCAGCATTTT. Supplemented by reference TRBV7-2 and TRBJ1-5, the full variable domain reads GAGVSQSPSNKVTEKGKDVELRCDPISGHTALYWYRQSLGQGLEFLIYFQGNSAPDKSGLPSDRFSAERTGGSVSTLTIQRTQQEDSAVYLCASSSPGGPQHFGDGTRLSIL.

The chain couples TRBV6-1 to TRBJ1-5; the match to TRBD1 covers 10 bases. The CDR3 is 12 residues long. V lost 8 bases to trimming and J lost 6 bases; unmatched junction nucleotides: 1. Germline V gives CDR1 MNHNS, CDR2 SASEGT. The CDR3 coding sequence is TGTGCCAGCGGACAGGGGGGTCAGCCCCAGCATTTT. This translates into CASGQGGQPQHF.

Concerning this clone itself: An end of the junction differs from the germline gene, which may be a read error. This chain joins TRBV5-6 and TRBJ1-1; tentatively, D is TRBD1 (6 bases). Germline V lookup: CDR1 SGHDT, CDR2 YYEEEE. This CDR3 spans 13 amino acids. The CDR3 region has the DNA TGTGCCAGCAACTTGTCGGGGGGCTCTGAAGCTTTCTTT. It yields the protein CASNLSGGSEAFF.

The chain couples TRBV30 to TRBJ1-1, with 7 bases lining up with TRBD1. Per germline, CDR1 GTSNPN and CDR2 SVGIG (reference sequence). Losses at the gene ends were 2 bases for V and 3 bases for J; bases not matched to a gene: 6. The CDR3 consists of 14 residues. The CDR3 DNA is TGTGCCTGGAGTACAACAGGGGAATACACTGAAGCTTTCTTT. Encoded protein: CAWSTTGEYTEAFF.

The CDR3 spells CAWGLGAGGADGYTF. The DNA for the CDR3 is TGTGCCTGGGGTCTCGGGGCAGGGGGCGCGGATGGCTACACCTTC. The rearrangement joins TRBV30 to TRBJ1-2, with 8 bases identical to TRBD1. Germline CDR1 is GTSNPN and CDR2 is SVGIG (reference sequence). The CDR3 runs to 15 residues. The V gene end was trimmed by 5 bases and the J gene end by 6 bases; junction bases not matched to a gene: 14.

In its sample, this clone was seen a few times. V is TRBV28 and J is TRBJ1-2; TRBD1 might be the D (5 bases). Looked up from germline, CDR1 is MDHEN and CDR2 is SYDVKM. V dropped 4 bases and J dropped 7 bases, with 7 bases sitting between them. The CDR3 is 11 residues long. DNA for the CDR3: TGTGCCAGCAGTTCAGGGACTGGCTACACCTTC. The encoded protein is CASSSGTGYTF.

The chain recombines TRBV15 with TRBJ2-7, with D perhaps being TRBD1 or TRBD2 (5 bases each). Deletions cut 8 bases from V and 1 base from J, with 12 bases between. The CDR3 loop spans 13 amino acids. Looked up from germline, CDR1 is LNHNV and CDR2 is YYDKDF (reference sequence). CDR3: CATGTVTSYEQYF. For the CDR3, the DNA is TGTGCCACCGGGACGGTGACTTCCTACGAGCAGTACTTC.

The chain uses TRBV2 and TRBJ1-2, with D possibly TRBD1 on 6 matching bases. In germline, CDR1 is SNHLY, CDR2 FYNNEI. Trimming pared 6 bases from V and 8 bases from J, leaving 22 bases between. The CDR3 is made up of 15 amino acids. CDR3 amino acids: CASRQRSDSRDGYTF. The CDR3 nucleotides are TGTGCCAGCAGGCAACGTTCGGACAGTAGAGACGGCTACACCTTC.

The rearrangement joins TRBV6-1 to TRBJ1-1, with a weak D call TRBD1 (6 bases). The germline V and J ends were trimmed by 10 bases and 9 bases, with 24 bases remaining between them. CDR1 and CDR2 from the germline V gene are MNHNS and SASEGT. This CDR3 has 14 amino acids. The CDR3, as DNA: TGTGCCACCAGGTTAGGAAGGGGGGACTCCAAAGCTTTCTTT. Amino acid sequence: CATRLGRGDSKAFF.

The J gene is TRBJ1-6, the V gene TRBV28; 8 bases fit TRBD1. This CDR3 has 15 amino acids. V lost 5 bases, J lost 9 bases, and 9 bases stayed unmatched. Germline CDR1 reads MDHEN; CDR2 reads SYDVKM. CDR3 coding DNA: TGTGCCAGCAGTCTATCCCCAGGGGGCCTTTCACCCCTCCACTTT. Translated, it gives CASSLSPGGLSPLHF.

The chain is built from TRBV2 and TRBJ1-2; D unclear. Germline loops: CDR1 SNHLY, CDR2 FYNNEI. Trimming pared 3 bases from V and 0 bases from J, leaving 11 bases between. The CDR3 has 15 amino acids. In DNA form, the CDR3 reads TGTGCCAGCAGTGAGGCTAACAAGGCTAACTATGGCTACACCTTC. Translation: CASSEANKANYGYTF.

The genes are TRBV7-2 and TRBJ2-5; 12 bases align to TRBD2. After removal of 5 bases from V and 6 bases from J, the junction contained 7 bases not matched to a gene. The CDR3 consists of 15 residues. Germline V gene sequence: CDR1 SGHTA, CDR2 FQGNSA. The CDR3 sequence: CASSPSLAGGKTQYF. In DNA, the CDR3 is TGTGCCAGCAGCCCCTCCCTAGCGGGGGGGAAGACCCAGTACTTC.

The genes are TRBV2 and TRBJ2-7; no reliable D call. The CDR3 is made up of 12 amino acids. V lost 6 bases to trimming and J lost 3 bases, with 9 bases between them. Germline V gene lookup returns CDR1 SNHLY and CDR2 FYNNEI. CDR3: CASSPTFYEQYF. The CDR3 DNA is TGTGCCAGCAGCCCTACCTTCTACGAGCAGTACTTC.

V usage is TRBV28 and J usage is TRBJ1-5, with D uncertain. The CDR3 runs to 14 residues. The germline V and J ends were trimmed by 0 bases and 2 bases, with 5 bases remaining between them. Germline CDR1 reads MDHEN; CDR2 reads SYDVKM. CDR3: CASSLWPGNQPQHF. The CDR3 nucleotides are TGTGCCAGCAGTTTATGGCCAGGCAATCAGCCCCAGCATTTT.

The chain combines TRBV30 with TRBJ2-3; D possibly corresponds to TRBD1 (5 bases). Germline V gene lookup returns CDR1 GTSNPN and CDR2 SVGIG (reference sequence). This CDR3 is 15 amino acids long. Trimming removed 0 bases from V and 0 bases from J, with 10 bases in between. The CDR3 loop reads CAWSVWTSSTDTQYF. The CDR3 DNA follows: TGTGCCTGGAGTGTCTGGACATCTAGCACAGATACGCAGTATTTT.

This clone is labeled medium-sized. The gene calls are TRBV18 and TRBJ2-7, with D perhaps assigned TRBD1 or TRBD2 (5 bases each). This CDR3 contains 14 residues. CDR1 and CDR2 from the germline V gene are KGHSH and LQKENI. Trimming shortened V by 5 bases and J by 0 bases, and 11 bases separated the two germline ends. The CDR3 DNA reads TGTGCCAGCTCAGACCGGGGCAACTCCTACGAGCAGTACTTC. It is translated as CASSDRGNSYEQYF.

The V call is TRBV6-4, the J call TRBJ2-2; D remains unclear. In germline, CDR1 is MRHNA, CDR2 SNTAGT. There are 13 residues in the CDR3. The V gene lost 3 bases and the J gene lost 4 bases, with 6 bases spanning the gap. Here the CDR3 reads CASSEQSTGELFF. In DNA form, the CDR3 reads TGTGCCAGCAGTGAACAGAGCACCGGGGAGCTGTTTTTT.

The rearrangement joins TRBV5-6 to TRBJ2-3, with D possibly being TRBD1 (5 bases). The germline V gene encodes CDR1 SGHDT and CDR2 YYEEEE. The CDR3 is 15 amino acids. Trimming stripped 0 bases from V and 3 bases from J, with 11 bases between. CDR3 in amino acids: CASSLGGLVTDTQYF. The CDR3, as DNA: TGTGCCAGCAGCTTGGGGGGCTTGGTTACAGATACGCAGTATTTT. The full variable domain, with the rest looked up from reference TRBV5-6 and TRBJ2-3, is DAGVTQSPTHLIKTRGQQVTLRCSPKSGHDTVSWYQQALGQGPQFIFQYYEEEERQRGNFPDRFSGHQFPNYSSELNVNALLLGDSALYLCASSLGGLVTDTQYFGPGTRLTVL.

This chain joins TRBV7-2 and TRBJ2-1; a possible D gene is TRBD1 (6 bases). The CDR3 runs 15 residues. Germline V CDR1 and CDR2: SGHTA, FQGNSA. V shed 5 bases and J shed 7 bases, with 18 bases lying between them. The CDR3 protein is CASSVTGLLVNEQFF. DNA of the CDR3: TGTGCCAGCAGCGTGACAGGCCTCCTGGTGAATGAGCAGTTCTTC.

This chain links TRBV7-9 with TRBJ1-2, with 9 bases aligning to TRBD1. V dropped 7 bases and J dropped 6; count of bases not matched to a gene: 6. Germline values: CDR1 SEHNR, CDR2 FQNEAQ (reference sequence). This CDR3 contains 13 residues. CDR3 sequence (DNA): TGTGCCAGCAAGGGGACAGGGTCACATGGCTACACCTTC. The encoded protein is CASKGTGSHGYTF.

This chain joins TRBV10-3 and TRBJ2-7; 7 bases line up with TRBD1. The V gene's germline CDR1 is ENHRY and CDR2 SYGVKD. The V gene end was trimmed by 10 bases and the J gene end by 1 base; junction bases not matched to a gene: 7. This CDR3 is 13 amino acids long. The CDR3 loop reads CASSTGVSYEQYF. The CDR3, as DNA: TGTGCCAGCTCAACAGGGGTTTCCTACGAGCAGTACTTC.

The chain combines TRBV5-4 with TRBJ1-2; D call uncertain. This CDR3 region has 11 residues. Trimming removed 0 bases from V and 14 bases from J, with 11 bases in between. Germline CDR1 reads SGHNT; CDR2 reads YYREEE (reference sequence). The CDR3 loop reads CASSLGVRTTF. The CDR3 DNA follows: TGTGCCAGCAGCTTGGGAGTTCGGACGACCTTC.